The entry below describes one T cell receptor (beta chain). Its antigen remains undetermined. Per-base qualities were not stored, and no clone one base away is much larger. The data were obtained in a study of beta chain features in type 1 diabetes (dated by TCRdb to the late 2010s). Broadly, across the study: Mean age, gender distribution, total cell number and subset yield did not differ between patients and healthy donors. A total of about 110,000,000 sorted cells were examined across all samples, and a strong correlation was observed between cell number per subset and RNA yield. The study compared TCRB repertoires of sorted circulating CD4+ T cell subsets between recently diagnosed type 1 diabetes patients and matched healthy donors. Whereas all 28 donors provided naive and central memory subsets, regulatory and stem cell-like memory subsets were isolated from just 8 patients and about 8 healthy donors.

Trimming costs V 8 bases and J 1 base, and their ends lie 18 bases apart. CDR1 and CDR2 were assigned from the germline V gene (reference sequence) as MNHEY and SMNVEV. The CDR3 runs 16 amino acids, cysteine and phenylalanine included. CDR3 DNA only is kept here, 48 bases in frame from base 1. All of the isolated RNA was reverse transcribed with the High Capacity cDNA Reverse Transcription Kit, so expressed TCRB transcripts were sequenced. Naive, central memory and regulatory T cell samples underwent deep immunoSEQ sequencing, averaging around 4 million total reads per sample. Sorted cells were lysed in RLT buffer, and RNA was extracted using DNase-treated RNeasy Micro or Mini kits according to cell number. To prevent cross-contamination, each cell subset was processed individually, whereas patient and healthy donor samples were processed jointly. The immunoSEQ multiplex PCR was used to amplify TCRB sequences from cDNA, generating 87-bp fragments that spanned the CDR3 region. Amplicons were sequenced on the Illumina HiSeq platform. On the study's bioinformatics: PCR bias was corrected computationally using synthetic template baselines, and reads within Hamming distance 2 were collapsed, with unmergeable singletons discarded. Reads were aligned against IMGT so that V, D and J genes, CDR3 length and insertions or deletions at six rearrangement sites could be assigned. Within each subset, clonotype counts were normalized to sorted cell number, and only after that were true diversity and Gini coefficients computed with the tcR R package. The overlap coefficient, calculated on TCRB nucleotide sequences, was used to measure repertoire sharing. As stored in TCRdb, this immuneACCESS dataset retains in-frame rearrangements with V and J assigned. A fraction of the clones does not appear; measured against another copy, unresolved V genes explain less than half of the discrepancy, and the remainder lacks a known reason. That table furnishes V, J and clone size, whereas the DNA furnished D and trimming. The sample table shows 120,000 or so clones, and 15% to 20% are seen once. The top ten clonotypes cover around 2.7% of the sample.

From each donor, a single peripheral blood sample of around 120 mL on average was drawn into heparinised tubes. Using a panel that included CD45RO, CCR7, CD25, CD127, CD95 and CD27, naive, central memory, regulatory and stem cell-like memory CD4+ T cells were sorted on a BD FACSAria II. All sorted populations exceeded 95% purity. PBMCs were separated immediately by Lymphoprep density gradient centrifugation and were stained directly, without being cultured. So that batch effects would be minimized, each experiment stained and sorted samples in pairs, pairing one healthy donor with one patient. Results and caveats for the whole study, not just this receptor: Shorter templates might have been favored by PCR, but patient and control samples were amplified and corrected together, so both groups would have been affected equally by any skew. Naive, central memory and regulatory TCRB repertoires appeared to be more alike among patients than among healthy donors. Because the HLA sub-analyses included only small numbers of individuals, any influence of HLA type on TCRB rearrangement was left unresolved. Because cDNA rather than genomic DNA was sequenced, highly expressing activated cells could have been over-represented, although no difference in activation and CD3 levels was found between groups. At VDJ recombination sites, patients with type 1 diabetes made fewer insertions and deleted more nucleotides, a pattern implying thymic rearrangement abnormalities. In all four CD4+ subsets, TCRB CDR3 length was moderately but significantly shorter in type 1 diabetes patients.

The sample consisted of central memory CD4+ T cells from blood. The sequence was collected from a man younger than 30 with type 1 diabetes. This sequence uses TRBV27 and TRBJ2-1; perhaps TRBD2 is the D gene, with 7 bases matching. The bases are TGTGCCAGCCTGAGGGGGAGGGCCGGATCCTACAATGAGCAGTTCTTC. Its protein is CASLRGRAGSYNEQFF.